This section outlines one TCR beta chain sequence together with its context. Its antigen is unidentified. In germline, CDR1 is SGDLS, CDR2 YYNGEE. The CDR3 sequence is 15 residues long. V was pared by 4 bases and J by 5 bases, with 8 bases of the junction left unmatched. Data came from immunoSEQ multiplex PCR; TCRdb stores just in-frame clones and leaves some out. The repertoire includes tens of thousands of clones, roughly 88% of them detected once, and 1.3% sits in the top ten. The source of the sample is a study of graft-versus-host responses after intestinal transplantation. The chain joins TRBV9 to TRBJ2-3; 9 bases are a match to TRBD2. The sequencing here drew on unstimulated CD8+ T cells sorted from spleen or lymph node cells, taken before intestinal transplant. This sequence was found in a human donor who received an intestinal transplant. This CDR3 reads CASSPGTSLGDTQYF. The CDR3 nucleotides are TGTGCCAGCAGCCCCGGGACTAGCCTCGGAGATACGCAGTATTTT.